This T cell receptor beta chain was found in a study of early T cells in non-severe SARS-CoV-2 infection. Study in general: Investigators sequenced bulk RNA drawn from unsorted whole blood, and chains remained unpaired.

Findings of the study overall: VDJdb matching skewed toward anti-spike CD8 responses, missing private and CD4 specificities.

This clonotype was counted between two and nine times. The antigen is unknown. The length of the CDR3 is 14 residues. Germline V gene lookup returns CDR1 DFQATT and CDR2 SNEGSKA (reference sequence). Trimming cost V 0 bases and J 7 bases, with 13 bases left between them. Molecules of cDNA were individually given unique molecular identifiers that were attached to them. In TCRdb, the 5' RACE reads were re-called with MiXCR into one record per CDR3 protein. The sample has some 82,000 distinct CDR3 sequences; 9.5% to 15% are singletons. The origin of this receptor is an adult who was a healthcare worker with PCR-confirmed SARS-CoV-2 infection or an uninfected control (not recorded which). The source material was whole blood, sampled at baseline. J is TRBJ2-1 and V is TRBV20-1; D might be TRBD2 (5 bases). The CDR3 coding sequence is TGCAGTGCTAGAGATCGGGCCTCGGGGAATGAGCAGTTCTTC. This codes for CSARDRASGNEQFF.